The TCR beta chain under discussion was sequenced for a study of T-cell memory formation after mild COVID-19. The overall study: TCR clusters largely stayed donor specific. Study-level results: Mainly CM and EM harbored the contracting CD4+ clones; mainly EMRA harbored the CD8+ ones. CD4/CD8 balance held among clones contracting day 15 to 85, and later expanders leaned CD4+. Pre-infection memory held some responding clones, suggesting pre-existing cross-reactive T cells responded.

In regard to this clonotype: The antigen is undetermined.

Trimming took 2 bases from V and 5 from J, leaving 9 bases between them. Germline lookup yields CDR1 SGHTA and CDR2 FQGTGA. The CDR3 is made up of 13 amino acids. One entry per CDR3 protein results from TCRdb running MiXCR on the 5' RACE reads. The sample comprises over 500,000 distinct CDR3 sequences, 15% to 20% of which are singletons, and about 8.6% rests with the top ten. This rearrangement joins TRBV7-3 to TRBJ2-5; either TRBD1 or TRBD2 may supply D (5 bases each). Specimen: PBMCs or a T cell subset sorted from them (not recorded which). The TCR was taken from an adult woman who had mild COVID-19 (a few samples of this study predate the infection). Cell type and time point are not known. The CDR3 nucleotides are TGTGCCAGCAGCTTATGGGACGGGGAGACCCAGTACTTC. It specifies CASSLWDGETQYF.